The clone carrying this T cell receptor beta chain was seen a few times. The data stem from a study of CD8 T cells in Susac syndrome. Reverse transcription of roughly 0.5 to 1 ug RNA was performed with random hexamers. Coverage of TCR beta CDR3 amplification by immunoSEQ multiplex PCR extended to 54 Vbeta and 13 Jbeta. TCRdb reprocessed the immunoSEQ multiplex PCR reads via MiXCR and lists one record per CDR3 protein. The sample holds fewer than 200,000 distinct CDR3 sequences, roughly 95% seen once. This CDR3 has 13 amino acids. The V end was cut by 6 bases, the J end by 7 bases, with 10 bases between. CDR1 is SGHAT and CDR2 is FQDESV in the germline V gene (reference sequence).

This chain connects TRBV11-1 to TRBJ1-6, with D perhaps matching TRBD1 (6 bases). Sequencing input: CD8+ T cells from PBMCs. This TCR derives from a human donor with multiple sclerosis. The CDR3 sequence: CASSYQGNSPLHF. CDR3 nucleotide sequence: TGTGCCAGCAGTTACCAGGGGAATTCACCCCTCCACTTT.